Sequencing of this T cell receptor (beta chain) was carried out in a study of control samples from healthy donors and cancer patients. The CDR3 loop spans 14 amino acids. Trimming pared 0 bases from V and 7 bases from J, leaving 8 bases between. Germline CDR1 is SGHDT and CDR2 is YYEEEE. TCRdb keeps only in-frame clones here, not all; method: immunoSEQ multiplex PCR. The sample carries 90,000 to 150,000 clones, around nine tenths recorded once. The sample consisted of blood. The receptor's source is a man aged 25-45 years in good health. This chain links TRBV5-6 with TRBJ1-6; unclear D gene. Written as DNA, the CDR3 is TGTGCCAGCAGCTTGGGGTACGGCAATTCACCCCTCCACTTT. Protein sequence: CASSLGYGNSPLHF.